This is a list of T cell receptor beta chains from one sample in a study of cytomegalovirus exposure and HLA in healthy donors. The assay was immunoSEQ multiplex PCR, and TCRdb's table has in-frame clones only and misses some. Of roughly 150,000 clones in the sample, roughly 84% were seen once. The sequenced material came from PBMCs. These receptors all come from a young man in good health and CMV-seronegative. CDR3s include the opening cysteine and the closing phenylalanine or tryptophan. A D gene is named only where the DNA matches it firmly. Part of the rows lack a size; the others show once, few, many or a class for expanded clones.

CASSYALAGGAVEQFF | TGTGCCAGCAGTTACGCCCTAGCGGGAGGGGCCGTTGAGCAGTTCTTC | TRBJ2-1 | TRBD2 | TRBV6-5 | NA
CASSEIDRGQRGYTF | TGTGCCAGCAGTGAAATCGACAGGGGGCAGAGGGGCTACACCTTC | TRBJ1-2 | TRBD1 | TRBV2 | once
CASLWGGKTSEEAFF | TGTGCCTCACTCTGGGGGGGCAAGACAAGTGAAGAAGCTTTCTTT | TRBJ1-1 | NA | TRBV19 | NA
CASSVGTSGYEQYF | TGTGCCAGCAGCGTAGGGACTAGCGGCTACGAGCAGTACTTC | TRBJ2-7 | TRBD2 | TRBV9 | few
CASSLSRLADFYEQYF | TGTGCCAGCAGTTTATCGAGACTAGCGGATTTCTACGAGCAGTACTTC | TRBJ2-7 | TRBD2 | TRBV27 | NA
CASSLDTGAAQAFF | TGCGCCAGCAGCCTGGACACAGGGGCGGCACAAGCTTTCTTT | TRBJ1-1 | TRBD1 | TRBV5-1 | NA
CASSPGTGPISYGYTF | TGTGCCAGTAGTCCCGGGACAGGGCCAATCTCCTATGGCTACACCTTC | TRBJ1-2 | TRBD1 | TRBV19 | NA
CASSGAFQETQYF | TGTGCCAGCAGTGGGGCCTTCCAAGAGACCCAGTACTTC | TRBJ2-5 | NA | TRBV2 | NA
CASSIDPTLPGNEQFF | TGTGCCAGTAGTATAGATCCCACTCTCCCCGGCAATGAGCAGTTCTTC | TRBJ2-1 | NA | TRBV19 | NA
CASSVRGPGLLGPNEQFF | TGTGCCAGCAGTGTCAGGGGGCCGGGGCTGCTCGGGCCCAATGAGCAGTTCTTC | TRBJ2-1 | TRBD1 | TRBV11-3 | NA
CASSQGQAEKLFF | TGTGCCAGCAGCCAAGGTCAGGCAGAAAAACTGTTTTTT | TRBJ1-4 | NA | TRBV14 | NA
CASSPGYSYNEQFF | TGTGCCAGCAGCCCCGGTTACTCCTACAATGAGCAGTTCTTC | TRBJ2-1 | NA | TRBV16 | NA
CASSRVPGQGTSDYGYTF | TGCGCCAGCAGCCGCGTCCCGGGACAGGGGACTTCGGACTATGGCTACACCTTC | TRBJ1-2 | TRBD1 | TRBV5-1 | NA
CASSLGPGQGGEQYF | TGTGCCAGCAGCTTAGGTCCGGGACAGGGGGGGGAGCAGTACTTC | TRBJ2-7 | TRBD1 | TRBV13 | once
CASSFIRVEGMVRETQYF | TGTGCCAGCAGCTTTATCCGGGTGGAGGGGATGGTCAGAGAGACCCAGTACTTC | TRBJ2-5 | NA | TRBV11-3 | NA
CATSPRRVQADTQYF | TGTGCCACGTCTCCCAGAAGAGTTCAGGCAGATACGCAGTATTTT | TRBJ2-3 | NA | TRBV28 | NA
CASSEGTGITNYGYTF | TGTGCCAGCAGTGAGGGGACAGGGATAACTAACTATGGCTACACCTTC | TRBJ1-2 | TRBD1 | TRBV2 | NA
CASSIADLGQEATYEQYF | TGTGCCAGTAGTATCGCCGATTTGGGACAGGAGGCAACCTACGAGCAGTACTTC | TRBJ2-7 | TRBD1 | TRBV19 | NA